The text below deals with one TCR beta chain. Its antigen is still unknown. TCRdb's copy holds only in-frame clones and misses some; the assay was immunoSEQ multiplex PCR. Among about 37,000 clones listed, roughly a third were seen once. Treatment given: randomized to nivolumab then ipilimumab (arm A) or the reverse (arm B). None of the patients previously received DNA-damaging chemotherapy. These data come from a study of sequential checkpoint blockade in melanoma. Study-wide context: Each arm's sequence ended with maintenance nivolumab. About two dozen patients had tumor biopsies before treatment and at week 13.

Overall study results and limits: Clinical benefit was about 30 times likelier when tumor T-cell fraction and clonality increased.

The germline V gene has CDR1 KGHSY and CDR2 FQNENV. The CDR3 is 14 amino acids. With 2 bases removed from V and 1 base from J, the gap between germline ends came to 8 bases. The V call is TRBV16, the J call TRBJ1-1; D ambiguous. This specimen was tumor tissue (inferred from file names), taken from a patient given nivolumab and ipilimumab in sequence. The sequence derives from a human donor with melanoma. The CDR3 protein is CASSQIPGNTEAFF. The DNA of the CDR3 is TGTGCCAGCAGCCAAATCCCTGGGAACACTGAAGCTTTCTTT.